These 11 T cell receptor beta chains were all obtained from the same sample, sequenced in a study of naive and memory T cell subsets. TCR cDNA received a 3' ligated oligonucleotide that carried a UMI. Four PCR rounds used nested alpha and beta constant region primers plus the SP2 primer. TCRdb independently ran MiXCR on the 5' RACE reads; one entry per CDR3 protein. Of approximately 49,000 distinct CDR3 sequences in the sample, approximately 4.8% are singletons; the top ten hold around 0.84%. Receptors originate from a female donor in good health.

This clonotype appeared many times. This chain joins TRBV12-3 or TRBV12-4 and TRBJ1-3; possible D gene TRBD1, 6 bases. V dropped 2 bases and J dropped 5 bases, with 16 bases sitting between them. This CDR3 is built from 16 residues. CDR3: CASSLIRGGDRNTIYF. The CDR3 nucleotides read TGTGCCAGCAGTTTAATTCGGGGGGGGGACAGAAACACCATATATTTT.

Worth noting for this clonotype: This sequence may be a read error, since a much larger clone differs from it by one base. The chain joins TRBV6-2 or TRBV6-3 to TRBJ1-1; 10 bases line up with TRBD1. The CDR3 runs 13 residues. CDR1 is MNHEY, CDR2 SVGEGT, per germline. CDR3 residues: CVSWRQGAAEAFF. The CDR3 bases are TGTGTCAGCTGGCGACAGGGGGCCGCTGAAGCTTTCTTT.

This chain connects TRBV6-2 or TRBV6-3 to TRBJ1-1, with D perhaps TRBD1 (6 bases). The CDR3 sequence is 20 residues long. V shed 0 bases and J shed 3 bases, with 26 bases lying between them. The germline CDR1 and CDR2 sequences are MNHEY and SVGEGT. CDR3 nucleotides: TGTGCCAGCAGTTACTCGCCATTTGGACAGCCGGTAATTCGGGACACTGAAGCTTTCTTT. It translates to CASSYSPFGQPVIRDTEAFF.

The CDR3 sequence: CASGPTGVPSGEQFF. Here the CDR3 DNA reads TGTGCTAGTGGTCCTACAGGGGTCCCAAGCGGGGAGCAGTTCTTC. The chain joins TRBV12-5 to TRBJ2-1; possible D gene TRBD1, 7 bases. Trimming took 5 bases from V and 10 from J, leaving 21 bases between them. The length of the CDR3 is 15 residues. The germline CDR1 and CDR2 sequences are LGHNT and FRNRAP.

This clonotype was picked up many times. The chain has TRBV6-5 and TRBJ2-5, with D possibly matching TRBD1 (5 bases). Germline values: CDR1 MNHEY, CDR2 SVGAGI. V gave up 5 bases and J gave up 3 bases, with 16 bases separating them. The CDR3 is 15 residues long. CDR3 sequence reads: CASSATTVPKETQYF. The CDR3, as DNA: TGTGCCAGCAGTGCAACGACAGTACCCAAAGAGACCCAGTACTTC.

This clonotype was counted between two and nine times. The V call is TRBV7-9, the J call TRBJ2-5, with 8 positions matching TRBD1. The CDR3 covers 15 residues. Germline V gives CDR1 SEHNR, CDR2 FQNEAQ (reference sequence). J gave up 5 bases and V 5 bases, and 10 bases lay outside the gene matches. This CDR3 is CASSHDRGSRETQYF. DNA of the CDR3: TGTGCCAGCAGCCATGACAGGGGTAGTAGGGAGACCCAGTACTTC.

This clonotype was counted ten times or more. The chain is built from TRBV28 and TRBJ1-2, with 8 positions matching TRBD1. This CDR3 is built from 15 residues. Germline CDR1 and CDR2: MDHEN and SYDVKM. The ends lost 6 bases at V and 8 bases at J; junction bases unmatched: 14. DNA for the CDR3: TGTGCCAGCAGCTCTCAAGCAGGGGGCGCCTTAGGCTACACCTTC. This gives the protein CASSSQAGGALGYTF.

Many counts were recorded for this clonotype. The chain uses TRBV12-3 or TRBV12-4 and TRBJ1-1, with no clear D. Deletions cut 6 bases from V and 0 bases from J, with 14 bases between. CDR3 length: 15 amino acids. The CDR3 DNA is TGTGCCAGCAGCACGATGGGCAGCATGAACACTGAAGCTTTCTTT. This sequence encodes CASSTMGSMNTEAFF.

This clonotype was seen repeatedly, ten times or more. This rearrangement joins TRBV6-5 to TRBJ2-1, with 9 bases aligning to TRBD2. The CDR3 length is 15 residues. V lost 7 bases and J lost 2; bases outside the gene matches: 6. The germline gives CDR1 MNHEY, CDR2 SVGAGI. The CDR3 DNA sequence: TGTGCCAGCACCGCTATAGCGGGAGCCTACAATGAGCAGTTCTTC. Protein: CASTAIAGAYNEQFF.

This clonotype appeared many times. The chain joins TRBV28 to TRBJ2-7; TRBD1 matches at 7 bases. The J segment lost 2 bases and the V segment lost 8 bases, leaving 3 bases of the junction unmatched. The length of the CDR3 is 12 residues. From germline, CDR1 is MDHEN and CDR2 SYDVKM. DNA of the CDR3: TGTGCCAGCGGCCAGGGGGCCTACGAGCAGTACTTC. Translated, it gives CASGQGAYEQYF.

This clonotype was counted at least ten times. J is TRBJ2-1 and V is TRBV5-1; D tentatively reads TRBD1 or TRBD2 (6 bases each). V lost 3 bases, J lost 9 bases, and 13 bases lay in between. Per the germline V gene, CDR1 is SGHRS and CDR2 is YFSETQ. The CDR3 is 13 residues long. Written as DNA, the CDR3 is TGCGCCAGCAGCTCTCCAGGGGACTCTGAGCAGTTCTTC. Translation: CASSSPGDSEQFF.